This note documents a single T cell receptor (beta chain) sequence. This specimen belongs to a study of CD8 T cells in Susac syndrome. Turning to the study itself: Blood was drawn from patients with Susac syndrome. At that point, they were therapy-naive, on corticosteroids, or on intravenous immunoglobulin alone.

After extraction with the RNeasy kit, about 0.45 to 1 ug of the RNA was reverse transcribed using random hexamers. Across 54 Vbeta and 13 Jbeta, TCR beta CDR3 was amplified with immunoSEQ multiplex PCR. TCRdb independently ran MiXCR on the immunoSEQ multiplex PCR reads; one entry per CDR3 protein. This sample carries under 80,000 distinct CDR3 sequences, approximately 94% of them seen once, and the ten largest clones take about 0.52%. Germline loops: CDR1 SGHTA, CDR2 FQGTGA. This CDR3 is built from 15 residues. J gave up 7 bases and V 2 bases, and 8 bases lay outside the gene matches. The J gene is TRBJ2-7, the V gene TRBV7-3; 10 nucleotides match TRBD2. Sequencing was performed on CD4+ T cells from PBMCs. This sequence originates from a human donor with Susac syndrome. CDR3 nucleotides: TGTGCCAGCAGCTTAGAAGCGGGAGGGCTGGGAGAGCAGTACTTC. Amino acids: CASSLEAGGLGEQYF.